The 12 T cell receptor beta chains presented below share a single source sample, sequenced in a study of cytomegalovirus exposure and HLA in healthy donors. PCR involved 60 Vbeta and 13 Jbeta primers. Generated by immunoSEQ multiplex PCR, the TCRdb table keeps only in-frame clones and is missing some. The sample yields some 140,000 clones, more than 60% seen once. Specimen: PBMCs. The receptors stem from a woman between 50 and 59 years old in good health and CMV-seropositive.

This clone has only one observation. The rearrangement joins TRBV10-3 to TRBJ2-1, with 8 bases matching TRBD2. Looked up from germline, CDR1 is ENHRY and CDR2 is SYGVKD. The CDR3 sequence is 15 residues long. V lost 4 bases to trimming and J lost 8 bases; unmatched junction nucleotides: 10. For the CDR3, the DNA is TGTGCCATCAGTGGGACCGGGACTAGTGGGTATGAGCAGTTCTTC. Its protein is CAISGTGTSGYEQFF.

This chain uses TRBV7-2 with TRBJ1-1, with D possibly matching TRBD1 (5 bases). Germline loops: CDR1 SGHTA, CDR2 FQGNSA. Trimming took off 3 bases at V and 10 bases at J, with 21 bases between the two ends. CDR3 length equals 15 residues. The CDR3 coding sequence is TGTGCCAGCAGCTTGGGGCCCAGCGGGGTTGGGGGAGCTTTCTTT. It translates to CASSLGPSGVGGAFF.

The chain uses TRBV2 and TRBJ2-4, with D maybe TRBD2 (6 bases). In germline, CDR1 is SNHLY, CDR2 FYNNEI. The V end was cut by 5 bases, the J end by 6 bases, with 11 bases between. The CDR3 is 13 residues long. In nucleotides, the CDR3 is TGTGCCAGCAGTTCGCCGGGACTAAACATTCAGTACTTC. Protein product: CASSSPGLNIQYF.

The rearrangement links TRBV27 to TRBJ2-7; 12 nucleotides agree with TRBD2. Trimming removed 3 bases from V and 4 bases from J; junction bases left unmatched: 1. The CDR3 extends over 14 amino acids. Germline V gives CDR1 MNHEY, CDR2 SMNVEV (reference sequence). The CDR3 DNA is TGTGCCAGCAGTTTGACTAGCGGGGGTTACGAGCAGTACTTC. Its protein is CASSLTSGGYEQYF.

The CDR3 is CSARDSYEQYF. CDR3 bases: TGCAGTGCCCGGGACAGCTACGAGCAGTACTTC. The chain joins TRBV20-1 to TRBJ2-7, with 7 bases that match TRBD1. The ends lost 6 bases at V and 3 bases at J; junction bases unmatched: 2. The CDR3 contains 11 residues. Germline V gene sequence: CDR1 DFQATT, CDR2 SNEGSKA (reference sequence).

CDR3 in DNA: TGTGCCAGCAGCCGGGGGGGGGACCGTTCTCGGAATGAGCAGTTCTTC. Translation gives CASSRGGDRSRNEQFF. The J gene is TRBJ2-1, the V gene TRBV7-2, with 8 bases fitting TRBD2. The CDR3 spans 16 residues. The J segment lost 7 bases and the V segment lost 5 bases, leaving 13 bases of the junction unmatched. Germline V CDR1 and CDR2: SGHTA, FQGNSA.

The CDR3 loop is CASSRTGIDYEQYF. CDR3 nucleotides: TGCGCCAGCAGTCGGACAGGGATAGACTACGAGCAGTACTTC. The chain combines TRBV5-1 with TRBJ2-7; 8 bases match TRBD1. Germline-derived CDR1 and CDR2 are SGHRS and YFSETQ. The CDR3 is 14 residues long. V shed 5 bases, J shed 3 bases, and the junction held 7 bases outside the gene matches. The full variable domain, completed using reference TRBV5-1 and TRBJ2-7, is KAGVTQTPRYLIKTRGQQVTLSCSPISGHRSVSWYQQTPGQGLQFLFEYFSETQRNKGNFPGRFSGRQFSNSRSEMNVSTLELGDSALYLCASSRTGIDYEQYFGPGTRLTVT.

The chain couples TRBV7-9 to TRBJ1-5; no definite D call. The CDR3 contains 12 residues. The V gene's germline CDR1 is SEHNR and CDR2 FQNEAQ (reference sequence). The V gene lost 5 bases and the J gene lost 6 bases, with 8 bases spanning the gap. The CDR3 reads CASSAGSQPQHF. CDR3 DNA: TGTGCCAGCAGCGCAGGATCTCAGCCCCAGCATTTT. The full variable domain, in which reference TRBV7-9 and TRBJ1-5 provide the parts outside the CDR3, is DTGVSQNPRHKITKRGQNVTFRCDPISEHNRLYWYRQTLGQGPEFLTYFQNEAQLEKSRLLSDRFSAERPKGSFSTLEIQRTEQGDSAMYLCASSAGSQPQHFGDGTRLSIL.

This chain joins TRBV19 and TRBJ1-1, with 7 bases lining up with TRBD1. CDR3 length equals 13 residues. Trimming cost V 5 bases and J 0 bases; bases outside gene matches: 0. Germline V gene lookup returns CDR1 LNHDA and CDR2 SQIVND (reference sequence). The CDR3 loop is CASSDRVNTEAFF. The CDR3, as DNA: TGTGCCAGTAGTGACAGGGTGAACACTGAAGCTTTCTTT.

The chain employs TRBV28 and TRBJ1-2; TRBD1 aligns across 7 bases. In germline, CDR1 is MDHEN, CDR2 SYDVKM. The length of the CDR3 is 14 residues. The V gene end was trimmed by 6 bases and the J gene end by 8 bases; junction bases not matched to a gene: 12. CDR3 sequence reads: CASRRAQGIGGYTF. CDR3 nucleotide sequence: TGTGCCAGCAGGCGCGCACAGGGGATAGGAGGCTACACCTTC.

This clone was found once. The chain has TRBV4-1 and TRBJ1-1; weak D call: TRBD1 (5 bases). CDR3 length: 16 amino acids. V lost 5 bases to trimming and J lost 1 base, with 17 bases between them. Germline V lookup: CDR1 MGHRA, CDR2 YSYEKL. The CDR3 bases are TGCGCCAGCAGCTCCTCCATGATGACAGCGAACACTGAAGCTTTCTTT. Encoded protein: CASSSSMMTANTEAFF.

CDR3 DNA: TGTGCCAGCAGCTTGGCAGGGGACCTTGGGGAGACCCAGTACTTC. Residues: CASSLAGDLGETQYF. This rearrangement joins TRBV5-5 to TRBJ2-5; TRBD1 is a possible D gene (6 bases). CDR3 length equals 15 residues. Looked up from germline, CDR1 is SGHKS and CDR2 is YYEKEE (reference sequence). Trimming cost V 0 bases and J 5 bases, with 14 bases left between them.